One T cell receptor beta chain is described in this entry. What it recognizes is unknown. The sample originates from a study of identical twins. Findings of the study overall: Twin sharing of out-of-frame TCR alpha was underestimated by models in monozygotic pairs.

TCRdb analysed the 5' RACE reads with MiXCR anew, one entry per CDR3 protein. The sample shows some 790,000 distinct CDR3 sequences, 15% to 20% of them seen only once. Looked up from germline, CDR1 is SGHRS and CDR2 is YFSETQ. This CDR3 contains 14 residues. J gave up 10 bases and V 4 bases, and 11 bases lay outside the gene matches. The sample also formed part of further work on T cells expressing NK-cell markers. That source notes: Seven of the eight sequenced donors were classified as HCMV-seropositive, and one was classified as seronegative.

The TCR sequence derives from a woman under 30 in good health. The chain has TRBV5-1 and TRBJ2-1; 7 bases are a match to TRBD2. The specimen sequenced was PBMCs. The DNA for the CDR3 is TGCGCCAGCAGCAACCGGACGTCGCGGGGGGAGCAGTTCTTC. It yields the protein CASSNRTSRGEQFF. Filled out from reference TRBV5-1 and TRBJ2-1, the complete variable domain reads KAGVTQTPRYLIKTRGQQVTLSCSPISGHRSVSWYQQTPGQGLQFLFEYFSETQRNKGNFPGRFSGRQFSNSRSEMNVSTLELGDSALYLCASSNRTSRGEQFFGPGTRLTVL.